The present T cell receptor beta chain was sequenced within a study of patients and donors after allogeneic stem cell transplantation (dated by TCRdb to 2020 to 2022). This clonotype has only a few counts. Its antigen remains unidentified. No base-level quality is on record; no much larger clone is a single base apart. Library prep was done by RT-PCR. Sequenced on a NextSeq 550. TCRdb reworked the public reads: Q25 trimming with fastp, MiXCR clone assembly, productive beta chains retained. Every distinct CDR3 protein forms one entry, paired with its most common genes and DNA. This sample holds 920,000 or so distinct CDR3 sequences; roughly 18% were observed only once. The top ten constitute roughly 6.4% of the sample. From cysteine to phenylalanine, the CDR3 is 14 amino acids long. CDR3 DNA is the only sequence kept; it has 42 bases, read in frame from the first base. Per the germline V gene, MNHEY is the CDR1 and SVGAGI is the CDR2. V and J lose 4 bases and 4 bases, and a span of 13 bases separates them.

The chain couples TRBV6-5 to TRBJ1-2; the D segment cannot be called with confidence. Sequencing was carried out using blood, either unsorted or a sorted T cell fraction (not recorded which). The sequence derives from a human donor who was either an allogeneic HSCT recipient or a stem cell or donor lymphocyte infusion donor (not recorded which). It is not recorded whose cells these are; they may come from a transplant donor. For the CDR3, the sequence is CASSSPQWGYGYTF. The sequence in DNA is TGTGCCAGCAGTTCCCCCCAGTGGGGCTATGGCTACACCTTC.